This T cell receptor beta chain was found in a study of metastatic and nonmetastatic thyroid tumors. On the study more broadly: Repertoires were compared across blood and tumor or nodule tissue from malignant and benign thyroid patients.

V was clipped by 3 bases and J by 8 bases, with 8 bases between them. CDR3 length: 12 amino acids. Germline assignment: CDR1 LNHDA and CDR2 SQIVND (reference sequence). This clone was found many times. Thyroid surgery had not been preceded by any treatment in any patient. TCRdb recomputed clones from the PCR reads via MiXCR. The sample includes under 30,000 clones, around 22% of them seen just once. Specimen: blood. V and J are TRBV19 and TRBJ2-1, with D possibly TRBD2 on 5 matching bases. This sequence originates from a female donor with papillary thyroid cancer or a benign thyroid nodule (not recorded which). Some clones in this sample may be carry-over from other donors' samples. Here the CDR3 reads CASSIGGDEQFF. DNA for the CDR3: TGTGCCAGTAGTATTGGAGGCGATGAGCAGTTCTTC.